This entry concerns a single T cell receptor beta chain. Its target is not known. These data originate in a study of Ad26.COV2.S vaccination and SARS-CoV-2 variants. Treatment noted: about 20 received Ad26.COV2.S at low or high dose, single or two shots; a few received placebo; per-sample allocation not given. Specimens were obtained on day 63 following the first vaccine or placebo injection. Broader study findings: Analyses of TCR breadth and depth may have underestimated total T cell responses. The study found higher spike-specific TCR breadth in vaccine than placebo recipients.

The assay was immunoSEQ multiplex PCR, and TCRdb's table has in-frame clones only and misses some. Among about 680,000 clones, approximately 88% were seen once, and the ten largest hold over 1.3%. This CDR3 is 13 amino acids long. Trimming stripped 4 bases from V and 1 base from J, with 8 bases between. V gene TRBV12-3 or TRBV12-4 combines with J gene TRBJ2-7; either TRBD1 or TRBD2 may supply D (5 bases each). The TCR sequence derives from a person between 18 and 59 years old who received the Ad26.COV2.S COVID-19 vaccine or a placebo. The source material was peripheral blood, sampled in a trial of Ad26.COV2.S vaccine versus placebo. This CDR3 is CASSWDLSYEQYF. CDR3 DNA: TGTGCCAGCAGTTGGGACCTATCCTACGAGCAGTACTTC.